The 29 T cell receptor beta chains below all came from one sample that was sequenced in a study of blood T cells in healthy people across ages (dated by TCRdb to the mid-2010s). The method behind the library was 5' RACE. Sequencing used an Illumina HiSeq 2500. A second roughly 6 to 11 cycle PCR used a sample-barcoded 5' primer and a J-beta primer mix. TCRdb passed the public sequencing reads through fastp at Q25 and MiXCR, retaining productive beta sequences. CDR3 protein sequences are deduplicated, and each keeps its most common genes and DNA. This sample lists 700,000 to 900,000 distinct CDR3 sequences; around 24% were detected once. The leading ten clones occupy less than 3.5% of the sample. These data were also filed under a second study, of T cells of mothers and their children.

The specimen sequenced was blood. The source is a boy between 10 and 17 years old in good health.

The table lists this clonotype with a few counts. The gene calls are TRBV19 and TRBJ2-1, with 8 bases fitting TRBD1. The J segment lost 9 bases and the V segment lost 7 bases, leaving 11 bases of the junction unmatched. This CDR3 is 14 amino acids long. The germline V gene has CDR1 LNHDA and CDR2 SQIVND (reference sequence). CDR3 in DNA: TGTGCCAGTACTCTTACCGGGACAGGAATTGAGCAGTTCTTC. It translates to CASTLTGTGIEQFF.

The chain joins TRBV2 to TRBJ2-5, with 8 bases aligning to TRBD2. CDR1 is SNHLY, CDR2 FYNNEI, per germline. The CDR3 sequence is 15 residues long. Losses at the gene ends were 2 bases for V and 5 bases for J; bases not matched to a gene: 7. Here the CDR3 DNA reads TGTGCCAGCAGTGAAAGGCGGGGGGCCTGGGAGACCCAGTACTTC. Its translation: CASSERRGAWETQYF.

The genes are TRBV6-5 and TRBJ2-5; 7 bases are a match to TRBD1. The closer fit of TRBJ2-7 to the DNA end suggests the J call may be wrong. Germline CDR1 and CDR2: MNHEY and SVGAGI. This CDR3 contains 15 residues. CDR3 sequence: CASSSPGTAGNEQYF. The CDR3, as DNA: TGTGCCAGCAGTTCCCCTGGGACAGCTGGTAACGAGCAGTACTTC.

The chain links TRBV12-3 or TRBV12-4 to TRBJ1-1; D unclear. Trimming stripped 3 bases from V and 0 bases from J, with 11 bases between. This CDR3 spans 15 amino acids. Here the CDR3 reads CASSFTARMNTEAFF. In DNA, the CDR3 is TGTGCCAGCAGTTTTACCGCCAGAATGAACACTGAAGCTTTCTTT.

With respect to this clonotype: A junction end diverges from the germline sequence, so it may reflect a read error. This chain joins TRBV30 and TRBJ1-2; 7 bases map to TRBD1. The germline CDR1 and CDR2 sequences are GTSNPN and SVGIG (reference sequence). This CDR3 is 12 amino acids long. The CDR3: CALGDRVDGYTF. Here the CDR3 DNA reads TGTGCCTTGGGAGACAGGGTAGATGGGTACACCTTC.

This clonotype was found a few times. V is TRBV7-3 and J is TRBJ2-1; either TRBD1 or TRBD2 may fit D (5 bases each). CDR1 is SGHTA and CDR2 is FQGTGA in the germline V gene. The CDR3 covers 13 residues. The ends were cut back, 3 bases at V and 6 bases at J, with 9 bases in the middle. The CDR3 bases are TGTGCCAGCAGCTTCGGGACCGGCAATGAGCAGTTCTTC. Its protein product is CASSFGTGNEQFF.

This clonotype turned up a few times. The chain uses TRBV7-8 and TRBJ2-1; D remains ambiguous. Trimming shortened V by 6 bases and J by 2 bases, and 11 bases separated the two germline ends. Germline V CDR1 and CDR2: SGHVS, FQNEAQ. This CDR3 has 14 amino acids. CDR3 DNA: TGTGCCAGCAGACCAGTGAAAGCCTACAATGAGCAGTTCTTC. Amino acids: CASRPVKAYNEQFF. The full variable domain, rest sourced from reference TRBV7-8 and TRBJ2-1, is GAGVSQSPRYKVAKRGQDVALRCDPISGHVSLFWYQQALGQGPEFLTYFQNEAQLDKSGLPSDRFFAERPEGSVSTLKIQRTQQEDSAVYLCASRPVKAYNEQFFGPGTRLTVL.

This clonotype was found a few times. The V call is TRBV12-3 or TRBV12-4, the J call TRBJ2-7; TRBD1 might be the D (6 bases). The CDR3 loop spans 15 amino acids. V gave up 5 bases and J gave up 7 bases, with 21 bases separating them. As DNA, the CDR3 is TGTGCCAGCAGTCGACAGGCCAGGGGCATCGAGGAGCAGTACTTC. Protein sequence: CASSRQARGIEEQYF.

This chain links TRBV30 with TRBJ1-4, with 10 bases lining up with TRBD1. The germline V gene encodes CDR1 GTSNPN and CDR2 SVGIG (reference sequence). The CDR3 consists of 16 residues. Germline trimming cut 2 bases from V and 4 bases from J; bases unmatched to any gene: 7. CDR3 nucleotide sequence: TGTGCCTGGAGTCCCGGACAGGGGGGAGATAATGAAAAACTGTTTTTT. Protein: CAWSPGQGGDNEKLFF.

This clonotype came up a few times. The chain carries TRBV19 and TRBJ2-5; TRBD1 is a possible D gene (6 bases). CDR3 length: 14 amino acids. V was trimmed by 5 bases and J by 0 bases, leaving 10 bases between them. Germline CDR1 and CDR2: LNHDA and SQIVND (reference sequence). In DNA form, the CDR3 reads TGTGCCAGTAGTTCGACAGGTGACCAAGAGACCCAGTACTTC. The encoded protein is CASSSTGDQETQYF.

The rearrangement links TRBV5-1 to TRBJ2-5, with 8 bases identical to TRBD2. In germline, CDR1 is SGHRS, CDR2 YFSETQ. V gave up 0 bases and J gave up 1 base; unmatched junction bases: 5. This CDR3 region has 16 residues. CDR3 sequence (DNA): TGCGCCAGCAGCTTGGTGGTCGGGGGGGTCCAAGAGACCCAGTACTTC. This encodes CASSLVVGGVQETQYF.

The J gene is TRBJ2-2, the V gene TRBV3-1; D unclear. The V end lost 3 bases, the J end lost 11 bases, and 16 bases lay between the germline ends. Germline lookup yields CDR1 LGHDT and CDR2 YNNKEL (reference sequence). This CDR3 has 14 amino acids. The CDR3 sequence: CASSHRTLFPELFF. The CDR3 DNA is TGTGCCAGCAGCCACAGGACCTTATTTCCCGAGCTGTTTTTT.

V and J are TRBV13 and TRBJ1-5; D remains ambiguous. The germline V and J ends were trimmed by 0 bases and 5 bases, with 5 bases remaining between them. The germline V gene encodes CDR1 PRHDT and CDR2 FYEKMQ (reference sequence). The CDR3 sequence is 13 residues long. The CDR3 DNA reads TGTGCCAGCAGCTTAGGAGCAGATCAGCCCCAGCATTTT. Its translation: CASSLGADQPQHF.

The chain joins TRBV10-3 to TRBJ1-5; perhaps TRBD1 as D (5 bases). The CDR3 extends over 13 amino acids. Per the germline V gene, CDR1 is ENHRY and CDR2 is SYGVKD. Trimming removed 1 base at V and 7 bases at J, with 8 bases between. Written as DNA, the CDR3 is TGTGCCATCAGTGAGTTCAGGGACCAGCCCCAGCATTTT. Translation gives CAISEFRDQPQHF.

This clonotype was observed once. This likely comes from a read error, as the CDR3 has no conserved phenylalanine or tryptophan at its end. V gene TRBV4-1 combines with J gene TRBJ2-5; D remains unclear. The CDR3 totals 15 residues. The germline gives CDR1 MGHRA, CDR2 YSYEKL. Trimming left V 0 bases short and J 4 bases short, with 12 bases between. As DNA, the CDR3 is TGCGCCAGCAGCCAAGAGTGGCTAACAAGAGAGACCCAGTACCTC. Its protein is CASSQEWLTRETQYL.

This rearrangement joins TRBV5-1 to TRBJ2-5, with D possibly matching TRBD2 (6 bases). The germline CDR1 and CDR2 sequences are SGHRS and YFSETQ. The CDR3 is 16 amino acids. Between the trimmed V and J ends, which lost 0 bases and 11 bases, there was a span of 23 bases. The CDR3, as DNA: TGCGCCAGCAGCTTGGAAGAGTCGGACGGGGGTTGGGAGCAGTACTTC. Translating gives CASSLEESDGGWEQYF.

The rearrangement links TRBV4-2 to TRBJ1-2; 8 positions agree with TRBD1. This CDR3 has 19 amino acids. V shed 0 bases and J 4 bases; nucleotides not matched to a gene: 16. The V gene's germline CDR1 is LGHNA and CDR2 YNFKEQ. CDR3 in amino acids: CASSQELGTGKIGIYGYTF. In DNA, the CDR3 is TGTGCCAGCAGCCAAGAACTGGGGACAGGCAAGATTGGCATCTATGGCTACACCTTC.

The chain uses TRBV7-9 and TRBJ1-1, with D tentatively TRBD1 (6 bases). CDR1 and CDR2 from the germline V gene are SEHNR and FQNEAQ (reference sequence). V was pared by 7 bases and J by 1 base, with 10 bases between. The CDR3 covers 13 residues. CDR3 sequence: CASTGAANTEAFF. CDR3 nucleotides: TGTGCCAGCACAGGGGCGGCGAACACTGAAGCTTTCTTT.

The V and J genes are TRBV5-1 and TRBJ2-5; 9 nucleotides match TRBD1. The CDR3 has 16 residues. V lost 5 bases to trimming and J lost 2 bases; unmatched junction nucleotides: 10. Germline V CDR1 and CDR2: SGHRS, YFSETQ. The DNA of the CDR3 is TGCGCCAGCAGTTCGACCGGGACAGGGTTACAAGAGACCCAGTACTTC. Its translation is CASSSTGTGLQETQYF.

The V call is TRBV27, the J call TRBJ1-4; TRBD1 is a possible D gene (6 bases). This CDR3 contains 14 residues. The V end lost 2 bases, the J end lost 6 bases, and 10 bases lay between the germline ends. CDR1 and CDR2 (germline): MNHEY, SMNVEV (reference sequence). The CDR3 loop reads CASSLRGTDEKLFF. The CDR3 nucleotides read TGTGCCAGCAGTTTAAGGGGGACTGATGAAAAACTGTTTTTT.

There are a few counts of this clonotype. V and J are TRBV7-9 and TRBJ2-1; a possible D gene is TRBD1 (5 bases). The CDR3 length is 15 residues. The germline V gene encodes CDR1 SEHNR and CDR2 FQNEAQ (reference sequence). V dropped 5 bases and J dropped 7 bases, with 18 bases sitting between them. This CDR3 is CASSLDSLSLNEQFF. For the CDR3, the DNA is TGTGCCAGCAGCCTTGACAGCCTGAGCCTTAATGAGCAGTTCTTC.

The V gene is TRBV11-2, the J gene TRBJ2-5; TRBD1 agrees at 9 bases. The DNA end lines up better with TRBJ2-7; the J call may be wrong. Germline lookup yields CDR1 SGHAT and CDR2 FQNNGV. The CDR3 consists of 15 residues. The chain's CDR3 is CASSLGGQGTYEQYF. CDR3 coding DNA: TGTGCCAGCAGCTTAGGGGGACAGGGAACCTACGAGCAGTACTTC.

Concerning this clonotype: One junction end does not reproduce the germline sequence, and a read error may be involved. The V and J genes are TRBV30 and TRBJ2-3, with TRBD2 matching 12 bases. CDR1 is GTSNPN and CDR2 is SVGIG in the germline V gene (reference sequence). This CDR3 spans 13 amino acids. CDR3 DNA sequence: TGTGCTTGGACTAGCGGGGTGGGAGATACGCAGTATTTT. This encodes CAWTSGVGDTQYF.

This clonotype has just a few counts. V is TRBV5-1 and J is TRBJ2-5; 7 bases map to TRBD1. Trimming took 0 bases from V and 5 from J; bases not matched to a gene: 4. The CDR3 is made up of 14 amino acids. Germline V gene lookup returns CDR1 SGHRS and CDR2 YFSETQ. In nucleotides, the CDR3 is TGCGCCAGCAGCTTGGGATCGGACAGGGAGACCCAGTACTTC. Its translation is CASSLGSDRETQYF. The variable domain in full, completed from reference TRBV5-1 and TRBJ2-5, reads KAGVTQTPRYLIKTRGQQVTLSCSPISGHRSVSWYQQTPGQGLQFLFEYFSETQRNKGNFPGRFSGRQFSNSRSEMNVSTLELGDSALYLCASSLGSDRETQYFGPGTRLLVL.

The CDR3 region has the DNA TGCGCCAGCAGCCGGAACGTCGGCTATGGCTACACCTTC. Amino acids: CASSRNVGYGYTF. This chain connects TRBV4-1 to TRBJ1-2; D unresolved. CDR1 is MGHRA and CDR2 is YSYEKL in the germline V gene. The CDR3 contains 13 residues. Trimming removed 4 bases at V and 4 bases at J, with 10 bases between.

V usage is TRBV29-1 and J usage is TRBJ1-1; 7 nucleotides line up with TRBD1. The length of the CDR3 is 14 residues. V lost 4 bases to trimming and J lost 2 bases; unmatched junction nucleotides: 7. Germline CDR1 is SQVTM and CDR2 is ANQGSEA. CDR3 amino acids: CSVGYRGVNTEAFF. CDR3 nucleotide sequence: TGCAGCGTTGGATACAGGGGAGTAAACACTGAAGCTTTCTTT.

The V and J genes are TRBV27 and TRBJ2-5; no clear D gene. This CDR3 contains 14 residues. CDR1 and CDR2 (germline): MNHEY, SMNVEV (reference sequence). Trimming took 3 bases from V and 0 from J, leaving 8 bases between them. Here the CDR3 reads CASSFSPYQETQYF. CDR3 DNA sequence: TGTGCCAGCAGTTTCTCCCCGTACCAAGAGACCCAGTACTTC.

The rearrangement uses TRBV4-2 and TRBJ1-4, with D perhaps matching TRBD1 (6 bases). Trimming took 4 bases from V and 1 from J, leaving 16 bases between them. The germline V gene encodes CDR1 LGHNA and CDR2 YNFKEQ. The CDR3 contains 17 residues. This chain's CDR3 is CASSRTGAEGTNEKLFF. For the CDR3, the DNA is TGTGCCAGCAGCCGGACGGGGGCTGAGGGAACTAATGAAAAACTGTTTTTT.

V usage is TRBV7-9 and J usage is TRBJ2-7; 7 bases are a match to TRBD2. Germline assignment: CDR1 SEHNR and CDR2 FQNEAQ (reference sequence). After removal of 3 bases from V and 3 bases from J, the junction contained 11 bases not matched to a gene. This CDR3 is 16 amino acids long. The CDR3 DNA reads TGTGCCAGCAGCTTCTGGGGGAGGGAGGAAGACTACGAGCAGTACTTC. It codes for CASSFWGREEDYEQYF. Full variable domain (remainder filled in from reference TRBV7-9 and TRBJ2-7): DTGVSQNPRHKITKRGQNVTFRCDPISEHNRLYWYRQTLGQGPEFLTYFQNEAQLEKSRLLSDRFSAERPKGSFSTLEIQRTEQGDSAMYLCASSFWGREEDYEQYFGPGTRLTVT.